The 13 T cell receptor beta chains reported below all come from one sample, sequenced in a study of CD8 T cells in ankylosing spondylitis listed by TCRdb under 2017. The protocol used for the library was 5' RACE. Sequencing was performed on an Illumina HiSeq 2500. Using fastp trimming at Q25 and MiXCR clonotype assembly, TCRdb reanalyzed the public sequencing data and kept in-frame beta chains. A single entry per CDR3 protein holds the most common genes and DNA from its merged rows. Across this sample there are hundreds of thousands of distinct CDR3 sequences, with over 30% seen only once. The ten largest clones add up to about 4% of the sample. The sequenced sample was blood, either unsorted or a sorted T cell fraction (not recorded which). These receptors all stem from a male donor with ankylosing spondylitis or in good health (not recorded which).

The table lists this clonotype with a few counts. The chain is built from TRBV6-1 and TRBJ2-7, with D perhaps TRBD1 (6 bases). V gave up 7 bases and J gave up 3 bases, with 16 bases separating them. This CDR3 region has 14 residues. CDR1 is MNHNS and CDR2 is SASEGT in the germline V gene. The CDR3 coding sequence is TGTGCCAGCAAGACGGGACATTCGGACTACGAGCAGTACTTC. This translates into CASKTGHSDYEQYF.

The chain combines TRBV29-1 with TRBJ2-2; D unclear. The V gene's germline CDR1 is SQVTM and CDR2 ANQGSEA. The CDR3 has 13 amino acids. Deletions cut 6 bases from V and 5 bases from J, with 13 bases between. CDR3 DNA sequence: TGCAGCGTCCCAACCTTGGGGACCGGGGAGCTGTTTTTT. Translation gives CSVPTLGTGELFF.

The chain is built from TRBV9 and TRBJ2-2; no reliable D call. Deletions cut 0 bases from V and 5 bases from J, with 11 bases between. CDR1 is SGDLS, CDR2 YYNGEE, per germline. The CDR3 is made up of 15 amino acids. CDR3 in amino acids: CASSVVPQDTGELFF. DNA of the CDR3: TGTGCCAGCAGCGTAGTCCCCCAAGATACCGGGGAGCTGTTTTTT.

This clonotype came up many times. This chain joins TRBV20-1 and TRBJ1-5; tentatively, D is TRBD1 (6 bases). Trimming removed 0 bases at V and 6 bases at J, with 18 bases between. The CDR3 extends over 16 amino acids. Germline V gene sequence: CDR1 DFQATT, CDR2 SNEGSKA (reference sequence). CDR3 in DNA: TGCAGTGCTAGAGATCTTCGGGGGGCGCTGGGTCAGCCCCAGCATTTT. It yields the protein CSARDLRGALGQPQHF.

This clonotype was seen a handful of times. The chain joins TRBV20-1 to TRBJ2-1, with 9 bases fitting TRBD1. This CDR3 comprises 15 residues. The V segment lost 3 bases and the J segment 4 bases; nucleotides outside the gene matches: 7. Germline V gives CDR1 DFQATT, CDR2 SNEGSKA (reference sequence). The CDR3 protein is CSARTQGARYNEQFF. Here the CDR3 DNA reads TGCAGTGCTAGGACACAGGGGGCTAGATACAATGAGCAGTTCTTC.

The V call is TRBV7-3, the J call TRBJ2-3; 7 nucleotides line up with TRBD2. Per germline, CDR1 SGHTA and CDR2 FQGTGA. V lost 4 bases to trimming and J lost 0 bases; unmatched junction nucleotides: 4. This CDR3 region has 15 residues. CDR3 amino acids: CASSSGLTSTDTQYF. Here the CDR3 DNA reads TGTGCCAGCAGCTCGGGACTAACTAGCACAGATACGCAGTATTTT.

V usage is TRBV20-1 and J usage is TRBJ2-7; a possible D gene is TRBD1 (6 bases). V was pared by 0 bases and J by 4 bases, with 19 bases between. Germline CDR1 is DFQATT and CDR2 is SNEGSKA (reference sequence). The CDR3 totals 16 residues. Here the CDR3 reads CSARDRARDTFYEQYF. The CDR3 DNA sequence: TGCAGTGCTAGAGATCGAGCCCGGGACACCTTTTACGAGCAGTACTTC.

The sample holds a few counts of this clonotype. This chain uses TRBV24-1 with TRBJ1-2; unclear D gene. Germline lookup yields CDR1 KGHDR and CDR2 SFDVKD. This CDR3 region has 14 residues. V was cut by 3 bases and J by 5 bases, with 12 bases left in between. The CDR3 reads CATSDPLKGYGYTF. Written as DNA, the CDR3 is TGTGCCACCAGTGATCCGCTAAAGGGATATGGCTACACCTTC.

This rearrangement joins TRBV4-1 to TRBJ2-3; no clear D. Trimming left V 1 base short and J 3 bases short, with 8 bases between. The CDR3 sequence is 14 residues long. The germline gives CDR1 MGHRA, CDR2 YSYEKL. DNA for the CDR3: TGCGCCAGCAGCCAAGTGGGCGGTACAGATACGCAGTATTTT. It yields the protein CASSQVGGTDTQYF.

The sample holds a few counts of this clonotype. The gene calls are TRBV12-3 or TRBV12-4 and TRBJ1-5, with TRBD1 matching 11 bases. CDR3 length equals 15 residues. Germline trimming cut 5 bases from V and 5 bases from J; bases unmatched to any gene: 5. As DNA, the CDR3 is TGTGCCAGCAGTAACCGGGACAGGGGGGATCAGCCCCAGCATTTT. Its translation: CASSNRDRGDQPQHF.

In its sample, this clonotype was seen a few times. A read error may produce the germline difference seen at one junction end. This chain uses TRBV3-1 with TRBJ2-1; the match to TRBD2 covers 7 bases. From germline, CDR1 is LGHDT and CDR2 YNNKEL (reference sequence). This CDR3 comprises 15 residues. The CDR3 DNA reads TGTGCCAGCAGTCAAGATCTCTTGCGGGGGAATGAGCAGTTCTTC. Protein product: CASSQDLLRGNEQFF.

A few counts support this clonotype. The chain carries TRBV20-1 and TRBJ1-2; D remains unclear. The V and J ends lost 6 bases and 6 bases respectively, with 11 bases between them. CDR1 is DFQATT, CDR2 SNEGSKA, per germline (reference sequence). The CDR3 sequence is 11 residues long. The CDR3 protein is CSAMGSDGYTF. CDR3 coding DNA: TGCAGTGCGATGGGTTCGGATGGCTACACCTTC.

V and J are TRBV10-1 and TRBJ2-7; a weak D match, TRBD2 (5 bases). Trimming left V 0 bases short and J 0 bases short, with 9 bases between. CDR1 and CDR2 from the germline V gene are WNHNN and SYGVQD (reference sequence). The CDR3 has 15 amino acids. The CDR3 is CASSESRESSYEQYF. CDR3 in DNA: TGCGCCAGCAGTGAGTCAAGGGAGAGCTCCTACGAGCAGTACTTC.